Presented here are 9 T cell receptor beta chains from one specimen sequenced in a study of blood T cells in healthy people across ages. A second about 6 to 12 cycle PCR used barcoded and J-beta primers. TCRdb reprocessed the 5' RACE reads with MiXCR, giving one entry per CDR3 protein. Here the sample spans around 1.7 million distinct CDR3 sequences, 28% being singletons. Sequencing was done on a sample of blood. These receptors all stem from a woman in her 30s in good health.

CDR3 coding DNA: TGCAGTGCTTTCCTTAGCGGGAGGGATCAATCCTACAATGAGCAGTTCTTC. This encodes CSAFLSGRDQSYNEQFF. The chain uses TRBV20-1 and TRBJ2-1; 11 bases are a match to TRBD2. CDR1 is DFQATT, CDR2 SNEGSKA, per germline (reference sequence). V lost 5 bases to trimming and J lost 1 base; unmatched junction nucleotides: 10. The CDR3 consists of 17 residues.

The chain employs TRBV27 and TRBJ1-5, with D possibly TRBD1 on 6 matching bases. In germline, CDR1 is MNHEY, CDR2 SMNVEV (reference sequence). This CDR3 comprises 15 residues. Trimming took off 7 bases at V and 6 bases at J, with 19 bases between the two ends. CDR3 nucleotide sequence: TGTGCCAGCAAAAAGGGGGGGGTGAGGGGTCAGCCCCAGCATTTT. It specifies CASKKGGVRGQPQHF.

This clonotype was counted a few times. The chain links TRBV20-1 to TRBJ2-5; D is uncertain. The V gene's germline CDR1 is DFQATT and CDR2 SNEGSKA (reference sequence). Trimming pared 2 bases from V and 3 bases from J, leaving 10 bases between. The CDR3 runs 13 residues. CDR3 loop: CSARLGEKETQYF. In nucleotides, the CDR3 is TGCAGTGCTAGACTAGGAGAGAAAGAGACCCAGTACTTC.

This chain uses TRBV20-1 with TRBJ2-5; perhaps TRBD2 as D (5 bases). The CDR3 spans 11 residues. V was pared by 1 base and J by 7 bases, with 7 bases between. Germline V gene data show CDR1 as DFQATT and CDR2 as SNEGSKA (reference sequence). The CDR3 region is CSARVAGTQYF. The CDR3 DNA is TGCAGTGCTAGAGTGGCGGGGACCCAGTACTTC.

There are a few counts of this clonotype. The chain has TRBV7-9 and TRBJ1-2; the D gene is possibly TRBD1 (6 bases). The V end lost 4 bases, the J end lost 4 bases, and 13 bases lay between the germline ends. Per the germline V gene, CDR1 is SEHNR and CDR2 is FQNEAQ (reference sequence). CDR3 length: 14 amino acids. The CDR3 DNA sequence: TGTGCCAGCAGCTCAAGGGGGGACCCCTATGGCTACACCTTC. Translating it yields CASSSRGDPYGYTF. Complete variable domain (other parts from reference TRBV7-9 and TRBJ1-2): DTGVSQNPRHKITKRGQNVTFRCDPISEHNRLYWYRQTLGQGPEFLTYFQNEAQLEKSRLLSDRFSAERPKGSFSTLEIQRTEQGDSAMYLCASSSRGDPYGYTFGSGTRLTVV.

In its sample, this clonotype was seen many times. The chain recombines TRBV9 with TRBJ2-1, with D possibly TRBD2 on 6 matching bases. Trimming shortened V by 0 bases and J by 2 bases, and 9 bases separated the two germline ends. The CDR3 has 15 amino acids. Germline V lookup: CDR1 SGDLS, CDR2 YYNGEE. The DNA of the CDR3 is TGTGCCAGCAGCGTAGTCCCGGGAGCCTACAATGAGCAGTTCTTC. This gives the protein CASSVVPGAYNEQFF.

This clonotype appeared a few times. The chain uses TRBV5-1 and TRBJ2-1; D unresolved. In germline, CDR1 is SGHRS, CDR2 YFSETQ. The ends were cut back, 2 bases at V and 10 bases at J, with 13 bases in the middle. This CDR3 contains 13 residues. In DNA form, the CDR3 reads TGCGCCAGCAGCTTACCCCAACCAGACGAGCAGTTCTTC. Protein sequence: CASSLPQPDEQFF.

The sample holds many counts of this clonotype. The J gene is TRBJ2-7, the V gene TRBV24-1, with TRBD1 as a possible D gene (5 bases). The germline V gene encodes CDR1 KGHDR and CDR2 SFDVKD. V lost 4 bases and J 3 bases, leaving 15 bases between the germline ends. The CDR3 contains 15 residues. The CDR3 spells CATSDRKGLYYEQYF. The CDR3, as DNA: TGTGCCACCAGTGACCGCAAGGGGCTGTACTACGAGCAGTACTTC.

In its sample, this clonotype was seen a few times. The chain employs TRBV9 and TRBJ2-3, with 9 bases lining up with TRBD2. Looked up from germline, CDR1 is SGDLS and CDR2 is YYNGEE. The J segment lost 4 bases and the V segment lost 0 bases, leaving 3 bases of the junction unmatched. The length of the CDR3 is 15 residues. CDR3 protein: CASSVEGLAPDTQYF. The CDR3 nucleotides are TGTGCCAGCAGCGTAGAGGGACTAGCCCCAGATACGCAGTATTTT.